What follows are 25 T cell receptor beta chains derived from one specimen sequenced in a study of blood T cell repertoires in COVID-19. The method was immunoSEQ multiplex PCR; TCRdb's version includes in-frame clones alone and lacks a portion of them. The sample records about 17,000 clones, 80% to 90% being singletons. Material: peripheral blood. The origin of the receptors is a human donor with active COVID-19. The donor label of this sample is uncertain.

The rearrangement uses TRBV6-5 and TRBJ2-7; 8 positions agree with TRBD1. With V trimmed by 3 bases and J by 3 bases, 4 bases remained unmatched. Germline V gene data show CDR1 as MNHEY and CDR2 as SVGAGI. The CDR3 consists of 14 residues. The CDR3 DNA reads TGTGCCAGCAGTTATCGGACAGGGTTCTACGAGCAGTACTTC. It specifies CASSYRTGFYEQYF.

This clone appeared a few times. V usage is TRBV5-6 and J usage is TRBJ1-3; 8 nucleotides match TRBD1. The germline gives CDR1 SGHDT, CDR2 YYEEEE. This CDR3 is built from 15 residues. Germline trimming cut 4 bases from V and 4 bases from J; bases unmatched to any gene: 7. This CDR3 reads CASSPQGAKGNTIYF. CDR3 DNA sequence: TGTGCCAGCAGCCCGCAGGGGGCTAAGGGAAACACCATATATTTT. The full variable domain, in which reference TRBV5-6 and TRBJ1-3 provide the parts outside the CDR3, is DAGVTQSPTHLIKTRGQQVTLRCSPKSGHDTVSWYQQALGQGPQFIFQYYEEEERQRGNFPDRFSGHQFPNYSSELNVNALLLGDSALYLCASSPQGAKGNTIYFGEGSWLTVV.

The V and J genes are TRBV12-3 or TRBV12-4 and TRBJ2-3, with D uncertain. V lost 5 bases and J lost 5, with 11 bases in between. This CDR3 has 13 amino acids. CDR3 residues: CASSVLLGDTQYF. DNA for the CDR3: TGTGCCAGCAGTGTGCTGCTAGGAGATACGCAGTATTTT.

CDR3 nucleotide sequence: TGTGCCAGCAGTTACGCCAGTAACTATGGCTACACCTTC. It specifies CASSYASNYGYTF. The rearrangement links TRBV6-2 or TRBV6-3 to TRBJ1-2; D gene uncertain. Trimming left V 2 bases short and J 1 base short, with 5 bases between. CDR1 MNHEY and CDR2 SVGEGT come from the germline V gene. The CDR3 is made up of 13 amino acids.

The chain carries TRBV5-4 and TRBJ2-3, with TRBD1 identical over 8 bases. The V gene's germline CDR1 is SGHNT and CDR2 YYREEE (reference sequence). The CDR3 is 16 residues long. V was pared by 4 bases and J by 1 base, with 8 bases of the junction left unmatched. The CDR3 loop reads CASSPSGGQGTDTQYF. The CDR3 DNA is TGTGCCAGCAGCCCCTCTGGGGGACAGGGCACAGATACGCAGTATTTT. Variable domain in full (rest from reference TRBV5-4 and TRBJ2-3): ETGVTQSPTHLIKTRGQQVTLRCSSQSGHNTVSWYQQALGQGPQFIFQYYREEENGRGNFPPRFSGLQFPNYSSELNVNALELDDSALYLCASSPSGGQGTDTQYFGPGTRLTVL.

The V call is TRBV7-2, the J call TRBJ2-5; 9 positions agree with TRBD2. With 3 bases clipped from V and 4 bases from J, the junction kept 6 bases outside the gene matches. The CDR3 totals 15 residues. Per the germline V gene, CDR1 is SGHTA and CDR2 is FQGNSA. This CDR3 reads CASSFLGRGGETQYF. Written as DNA, the CDR3 is TGTGCCAGCAGCTTCCTAGGGCGGGGGGGAGAGACCCAGTACTTC.

The rearrangement joins TRBV19 to TRBJ1-5; possible D gene TRBD1, 6 bases. The CDR3 has 15 residues. V was clipped by 0 bases and J by 15 bases, with 21 bases between them. The germline gives CDR1 LNHDA, CDR2 SQIVND (reference sequence). The CDR3 DNA is TGTGCCAGTAGTATAGATTCGGGGGGGCGCGGACGCAGGCATTTT. It codes for CASSIDSGGRGRRHF. The variable domain in full, with the rest retrieved from reference TRBV19 and TRBJ1-5, is DGGITQSPKYLFRKEGQNVTLSCEQNLNHDAMYWYRQDPGQGLRLIYYSQIVNDFQKGDIAEGYSVSREKKESFPLTVTSAQKNPTAFYLCASSIDSGGRGRRHFGDGTRLSIL.

The rearrangement uses TRBV6-5 and TRBJ1-1; 7 bases are a match to TRBD1. CDR3 size: 12 residues. From germline, CDR1 is MNHEY and CDR2 SVGAGI. V trimming: 4 bases; J trimming: 11 bases; junction bases outside the gene matches: 7. The CDR3 spells CASSSADRRAFF. The CDR3 DNA sequence: TGTGCCAGCAGTTCGGCGGACAGGAGGGCTTTCTTT.

In its sample, this clone was seen once. The V gene is TRBV6-5, the J gene TRBJ1-2, with D possibly TRBD1 on 5 matching bases. In germline, CDR1 is MNHEY, CDR2 SVGAGI. Trimming cost V 6 bases and J 5 bases, with 16 bases left between them. The CDR3 is made up of 14 amino acids. The CDR3 nucleotides are TGTGCCAGCAGCGCGCAGGGTAAGGGGTATGGCTACACCTTC. Protein: CASSAQGKGYGYTF.

J is TRBJ2-5 and V is TRBV7-6, with 14 bases matching TRBD2. The V gene's germline CDR1 is SGHVS and CDR2 FNYEAQ. V lost 5 bases, J lost 1 base, and 6 bases stayed unmatched. CDR3 length: 17 amino acids. DNA for the CDR3: TGTGCCAGCAGCCCCGGGACTAGCGGGGGCCTCCAAGAGACCCAGTACTTC. Amino acids: CASSPGTSGGLQETQYF.

This rearrangement joins TRBV25-1 to TRBJ1-4; 12 bases line up with TRBD1. Germline V gene lookup returns CDR1 MGHDK and CDR2 SYGVNS. V lost 6 bases and J lost 8; bases outside the gene matches: 4. The CDR3 is 14 residues long. The CDR3 protein is CASSPGTGGEKLFF. The CDR3 region has the DNA TGTGCCAGCAGCCCCGGGACAGGGGGCGAAAAACTGTTTTTT.

This sequence joins TRBV6-2 or TRBV6-3 and TRBJ2-7; the match to TRBD1 covers 8 bases. CDR1 and CDR2 from the germline V gene are MNHEY and SVGEGT. V trimming: 0 bases; J trimming: 5 bases; junction bases outside the gene matches: 15. The CDR3 is 18 residues long. The CDR3 DNA follows: TGTGCCAGCAGTTACTCGATGGAGCAGGGACAGGTTCTCCACGAGCAGTACTTC. Protein sequence: CASSYSMEQGQVLHEQYF.

V is TRBV2 and J is TRBJ1-2; 7 bases are a match to TRBD1. Unmatched junction bases numbered 8, after V lost 0 bases and J lost 4 bases. The CDR3 runs to 16 residues. Germline CDR1 reads SNHLY; CDR2 reads FYNNEI. The CDR3 coding sequence is TGTGCCAGCAGTGAAGCAGGGGGCAGGGTCGCCTATGGCTACACCTTC. The encoded protein is CASSEAGGRVAYGYTF.

This clone was observed once. The CDR3 coding sequence is TGCAGTGCTAGTGGTCTAGCCGATTACAATGAGCAGTTCTTC. The encoded protein is CSASGLADYNEQFF. The chain carries TRBV20-1 and TRBJ2-1; D may be TRBD2 (5 bases). Germline lookup yields CDR1 DFQATT and CDR2 SNEGSKA (reference sequence). Trimming cost V 3 bases and J 4 bases, with 13 bases left between them. CDR3 length: 14 amino acids.

The chain couples TRBV9 to TRBJ2-3; D may be TRBD2 (5 bases). CDR3 length: 16 residues. Germline V gene data show CDR1 as SGDLS and CDR2 as YYNGEE. Trimming left V 4 bases short and J 0 bases short, with 15 bases between. CDR3 bases: TGTGCCAGCAGCCCTAGCCCCAGCAGAAGCACAGATACGCAGTATTTT. Translating it yields CASSPSPSRSTDTQYF.

The chain joins TRBV5-4 to TRBJ1-2; TRBD1 agrees at 7 bases. Trimming took 6 bases from V and 4 from J; bases not matched to a gene: 9. The V gene's germline CDR1 is SGHNT and CDR2 YYREEE (reference sequence). There are 14 residues in the CDR3. CDR3 residues: CASNPTGEVYGYTF. CDR3 nucleotide sequence: TGTGCCAGCAACCCAACAGGGGAGGTCTATGGCTACACCTTC.

CDR3 loop: CASSQDMAGRPDSPLHF. The CDR3 coding sequence is TGCGCCAGCAGCCAAGATATGGCAGGGAGGCCGGATTCACCCCTCCACTTT. J is TRBJ1-6 and V is TRBV4-1, with D maybe TRBD1 (5 bases). Trimming removed 0 bases from V and 8 bases from J, with 17 bases in between. The germline V gene has CDR1 MGHRA and CDR2 YSYEKL. The CDR3 totals 17 residues.

This clone was recorded only once. This chain joins TRBV6-2 or TRBV6-3 and TRBJ1-2, with TRBD1 identical over 7 bases. This CDR3 spans 14 amino acids. CDR1 is MNHEY and CDR2 is SVGEGT in the germline V gene. With V trimmed by 3 bases and J by 2 bases, 3 bases remained unmatched. DNA of the CDR3: TGTGCCAGCAGTTATCGACAGGGCAACTATGGCTACACCTTC. Amino acids: CASSYRQGNYGYTF.

The chain combines TRBV7-8 with TRBJ1-1; the match to TRBD1 covers 8 bases. This CDR3 is built from 14 residues. Germline assignment: CDR1 SGHVS and CDR2 FQNEAQ. Trimming cost V 8 bases and J 3 bases; bases outside gene matches: 8. The CDR3 DNA is TGTGCCAGCCTAAGACAGGGGTTCGACACTGAAGCTTTCTTT. Translation: CASLRQGFDTEAFF.

V gene TRBV6-5 combines with J gene TRBJ1-2, with D possibly TRBD1 on 6 matching bases. Trimming shortened V by 5 bases and J by 4 bases, and 17 bases separated the two germline ends. The CDR3 spans 15 residues. CDR1 and CDR2 (germline): MNHEY, SVGAGI. CDR3 bases: TGTGCCAGCAGTCGGGACACTCGGCTCCCCTATGGCTACACCTTC. Amino acids: CASSRDTRLPYGYTF.

The chain carries TRBV7-6 and TRBJ1-3; weak D call: TRBD1 (6 bases). V lost 2 bases and J 0 bases, leaving 14 bases between the germline ends. From germline, CDR1 is SGHVS and CDR2 FNYEAQ. This CDR3 has 17 amino acids. DNA for the CDR3: TGTGCCAGCAGCTTAACTGACAGGTACAGCTCTGGAAACACCATATATTTT. It yields the protein CASSLTDRYSSGNTIYF.

J is TRBJ1-1 and V is TRBV18; D call uncertain. The CDR3 is made up of 18 amino acids. V was clipped by 1 base and J by 0 bases, with 18 bases between them. Germline V CDR1 and CDR2: KGHSH, LQKENI. The CDR3 region has the DNA TGTGCCAGCTCACCACTTGAAGGCCCGAGAGGTGTGAACACTGAAGCTTTCTTT. It encodes CASSPLEGPRGVNTEAFF.

The genes are TRBV11-2 and TRBJ2-7; no reliable D call. Between the trimmed V and J ends, which lost 2 bases and 3 bases, there was a span of 11 bases. Germline CDR1 SGHAT, CDR2 FQNNGV. CDR3 length: 14 amino acids. CDR3 amino acids: CASSLLYRVYEQYF. In nucleotides, the CDR3 is TGTGCCAGCAGCTTATTGTACAGAGTCTACGAGCAGTACTTC.

The chain uses TRBV5-1 and TRBJ1-2, with D perhaps TRBD1 (6 bases). Deletions cut 0 bases from V and 4 bases from J, with 7 bases between. This CDR3 contains 13 residues. Germline V CDR1 and CDR2: SGHRS, YFSETQ. Here the CDR3 reads CASSLDRAYGYTF. CDR3 nucleotide sequence: TGCGCCAGCAGCTTGGACAGGGCCTATGGCTACACCTTC.

The J gene is TRBJ1-1, the V gene TRBV19; D not certain. V lost 1 base and J 1 base, leaving 7 bases between the germline ends. The CDR3 length is 14 residues. Germline V gene data show CDR1 as LNHDA and CDR2 as SQIVND (reference sequence). CDR3 amino acids: CASSIVARNTEAFF. CDR3 bases: TGTGCCAGTAGTATAGTGGCCAGGAACACTGAAGCTTTCTTT.